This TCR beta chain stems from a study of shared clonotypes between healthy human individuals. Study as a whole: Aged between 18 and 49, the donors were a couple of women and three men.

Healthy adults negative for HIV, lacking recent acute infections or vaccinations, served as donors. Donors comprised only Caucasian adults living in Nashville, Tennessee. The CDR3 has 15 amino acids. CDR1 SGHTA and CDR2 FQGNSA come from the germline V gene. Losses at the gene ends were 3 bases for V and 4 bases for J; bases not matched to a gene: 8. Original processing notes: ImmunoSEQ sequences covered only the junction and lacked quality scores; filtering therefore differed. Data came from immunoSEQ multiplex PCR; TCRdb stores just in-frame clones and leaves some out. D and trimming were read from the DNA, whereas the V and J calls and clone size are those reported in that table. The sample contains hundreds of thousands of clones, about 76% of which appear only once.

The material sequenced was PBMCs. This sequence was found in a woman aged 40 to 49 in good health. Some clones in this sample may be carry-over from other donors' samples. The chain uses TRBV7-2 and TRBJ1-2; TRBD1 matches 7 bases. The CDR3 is CASSLGQLLSYGYTF. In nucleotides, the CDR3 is TGTGCCAGCAGCTTGGGACAGCTTCTTTCCTATGGCTACACCTTC.